The following is a TCR beta chain sequence with its context. The read halts 3 residues ahead of the CDR3 end, with the missing end drawn from the germline J gene. Profiling relied on immunoSEQ multiplex PCR, and the TCRdb table lists in-frame clones only, not all of them. The sample totals more than 45,000 clones. This record belongs to a study of T cells in women clearing cervical HPV infection. Study in general: Controls gave blood once infection was undetectable; cases at lesion identification.

CDR1 is SNHLY and CDR2 is FYNNEI in the germline V gene. After removal of 4 bases from V and 4 bases from J, the junction contained 3 bases not matched to a gene. This CDR3 is 13 amino acids long. This chain links TRBV2 with TRBJ1-2; 7 bases are shared with TRBD1. The origin of this receptor is a woman aged 18-70 years with a cervical HPV16 infection that either progressed to CIN3+ or cleared (not recorded which). Specimen: blood buffy coat. CDR3 region: CASSAGQFYGYTF. The DNA read from the CDR3 is TGTGCCAGCAGTGCGGGACAGTTCTATGGC.